This TCR beta chain derives from a study of shared clonotypes between healthy human individuals. The study used approximately 90 million PBMCs per unsorted sample for genomic DNA. Researchers ran the assay at a deep level. Assay used: immunoSEQ multiplex PCR; TCRdb lists only in-frame clones, some missing. The repertoire holds fewer than 650,000 clones, with roughly 79% as singletons. This CDR3 has 14 residues. Germline V gene sequence: CDR1 MNHNY, CDR2 SVGAGI (reference sequence). Trimming removed 5 bases from V and 6 bases from J, with 16 bases in between. The sequence was obtained from a woman aged 40-49 years in good health. Some clones in this sample may be carry-over from other donors' samples. The chain combines TRBV6-6 with TRBJ1-1, with D maybe TRBD1 (5 bases). Sequenced sample: PBMCs. CDR3 sequence (DNA): TGTGCCAGCAGTCGCGAGAGGGGATCGGCTGAAGCTTTCTTT. It codes for CASSRERGSAEAFF.